Each of the 9 T cell receptor beta chains below was sequenced from the same sample in a study of T cell repertoires in cytomegalovirus infection. TCRdb used MiXCR to reprocess the reads, holding one entry per CDR3 protein. The data show about 770,000 distinct CDR3 sequences, with 25% to 30% seen just once and 13% held by the top ten. Which antigens these TCRs recognize remains unknown. This sample comprised cultured CD8+ T cells from PBMCs, obtained from culture after CMV antigen stimulation. All receptors come from a human donor in good health (CMV status not recorded). Some clones in this sample may be carry-over from other donors' samples.

This chain links TRBV24-1 with TRBJ2-1, with 8 bases matching TRBD2. Germline CDR1 reads KGHDR; CDR2 reads SFDVKD. The CDR3 consists of 15 residues. Losses at the gene ends were 5 bases for V and 2 bases for J; bases not matched to a gene: 4. The CDR3 nucleotides read TGTGCCACCAGTGGCCCGGGGGGGACCTACAATGAGCAGTTCTTC. Its translation is CATSGPGGTYNEQFF.

This clonotype was seen ten or more times. The CDR3 loop reads CASSKTGGGSNQPQHF. CDR3 DNA: TGTGCCAGCAGCAAGACAGGGGGCGGAAGCAATCAGCCCCAGCATTTT. The genes are TRBV7-9 and TRBJ1-5; TRBD1 matches 10 bases. This CDR3 contains 16 residues. Trimming cost V 5 bases and J 1 base; bases outside gene matches: 5. Germline V gene lookup returns CDR1 SEHNR and CDR2 FQNEAQ (reference sequence).

This clonotype was detected many times. The J gene is TRBJ1-1, the V gene TRBV28, with TRBD1 matching 12 bases. Germline V CDR1 and CDR2: MDHEN, SYDVKM. J lost 10 bases, V lost 3 bases, and 18 bases had no gene match. The CDR3 is 18 residues long. The CDR3 region is CASSFRGYRGQGALGAFF. In DNA form, the CDR3 reads TGTGCCAGCAGTTTCAGGGGGTATAGGGGACAGGGGGCTCTAGGAGCTTTCTTT.

Ten or more counts support this clonotype. V usage is TRBV7-6 and J usage is TRBJ1-1; weak D call: TRBD1 (6 bases). The V and J ends lost 1 base and 6 bases respectively, with 18 bases between them. Germline values: CDR1 SGHVS, CDR2 FNYEAQ. The CDR3 length is 16 residues. The CDR3 sequence is CASSLVEAGEIAEAFF. The DNA for the CDR3 is TGTGCCAGCAGCTTAGTTGAGGCAGGGGAAATAGCTGAAGCTTTCTTT. Together with reference TRBV7-6 and TRBJ1-1, the CDR3 gives the full variable domain: GAGVSQSPRYKVTKRGQDVALRCDPISGHVSLYWYRQALGQGPEFLTYFNYEAQQDKSGLPNDRFSAERPEGSISTLTIQRTEQRDSAMYRCASSLVEAGEIAEAFFGQGTRLTVV.

The J gene is TRBJ1-2, the V gene TRBV6-1; maybe TRBD1 (5 bases). The CDR3 is 14 residues long. V was shortened by 5 bases and J by 4 bases, with 14 bases between the two germline ends. The germline gives CDR1 MNHNS, CDR2 SASEGT. The CDR3: CASSSRGGSYGYTF. CDR3 coding DNA: TGTGCCAGCAGTTCCCGGGGGGGGAGCTATGGCTACACCTTC.

This clonotype was seen ten or more times. This chain uses TRBV7-9 with TRBJ2-2; D is tentatively TRBD1 or TRBD2 (5 bases each). Germline assignment: CDR1 SEHNR and CDR2 FQNEAQ (reference sequence). There are 17 residues in the CDR3. Between the trimmed V and J ends, which lost 3 bases and 1 base, there was a span of 15 bases. DNA for the CDR3: TGTGCCAGCAGCTTGCCTTTCGTGGGGGTGAACACCGGGGAGCTGTTTTTT. This sequence encodes CASSLPFVGVNTGELFF.

The chain's CDR3 is CASTTRRGTINEKLFF. The CDR3 bases are TGTGCCAGCACCACTCGGAGGGGGACAATTAATGAAAAACTGTTTTTT. The chain joins TRBV27 to TRBJ1-4; D might be TRBD1 (6 bases). Trimming took off 7 bases at V and 4 bases at J, with 19 bases between the two ends. Germline lookup yields CDR1 MNHEY and CDR2 SMNVEV (reference sequence). The CDR3 covers 16 residues.

The rearrangement joins TRBV2 to TRBJ1-4, with a weak D call TRBD1 (5 bases). Looked up from germline, CDR1 is SNHLY and CDR2 is FYNNEI. The CDR3 is 14 amino acids. V lost 8 bases and J 8 bases, leaving 18 bases between the germline ends. CDR3: CASGRRGLDEKLFF. CDR3 sequence (DNA): TGTGCCAGCGGGCGGAGGGGACTAGACGAAAAACTGTTTTTT.

This chain uses TRBV4-1 with TRBJ2-1, with TRBD2 matching 12 bases. Germline trimming cut 3 bases from V and 5 bases from J; bases unmatched to any gene: 11. The CDR3 has 18 amino acids. Germline CDR1 and CDR2: MGHRA and YSYEKL. The CDR3: CASSHPPTSGGRDNEQFF. As DNA, the CDR3 is TGCGCCAGCAGCCACCCACCGACTAGCGGGGGAAGAGACAATGAGCAGTTCTTC.